Each of the 5 T cell receptor beta chains below was sequenced from the same sample in a study of cytomegalovirus exposure and HLA in healthy donors. In the PCR, 60 Vbeta and 13 Jbeta primers were used. Clones were read by immunoSEQ multiplex PCR, and TCRdb kept only the in-frame ones, dropping some. The sample contains 100,000 to 120,000 clones, 83% of which appear only once. Sequenced material: PBMCs. The receptors were sampled from a man aged 18 to 29 in good health and CMV-seronegative.

The rearrangement links TRBV6-5 to TRBJ1-3; D not resolved. CDR1 MNHEY and CDR2 SVGAGI come from the germline V gene. The length of the CDR3 is 15 residues. Trimming shortened V by 2 bases and J by 4 bases, and 12 bases separated the two germline ends. CDR3 residues: CASSYRRFTGNTIYF. CDR3 coding DNA: TGTGCCAGCAGTTACAGGCGGTTCACCGGAAACACCATATATTTT.

The chain joins TRBV10-1 to TRBJ2-7; 9 bases match TRBD2. Germline assignment: CDR1 WNHNN and CDR2 SYGVQD (reference sequence). There are 15 residues in the CDR3. Germline trimming cut 6 bases from V and 5 bases from J; bases unmatched to any gene: 11. CDR3 amino acids: CASRGGREGLNEQYF. DNA of the CDR3: TGCGCCAGCAGGGGCGGGCGGGAGGGCCTTAACGAGCAGTACTTC.

A note on this clone: As the CDR3 is not closed by the conserved phenylalanine or tryptophan, this likely results from a read error. The rearrangement links TRBV5-1 to TRBJ1-1; a weak D match, TRBD1 (5 bases). The CDR3 has 18 amino acids. In germline, CDR1 is SGHRS, CDR2 YFSETQ. V was trimmed by 3 bases and J by 1 base, leaving 22 bases between them. CDR3 in amino acids: CASSSSAQGARSNTEAFL. The DNA for the CDR3 is TGCGCCAGCAGCTCGTCGGCACAAGGGGCAAGATCGAACACTGAAGCTTTCCTT.

The chain links TRBV15 to TRBJ2-7, with 10 bases identical to TRBD1. Germline assignment: CDR1 LNHNV and CDR2 YYDKDF (reference sequence). V was pared by 8 bases and J by 7 bases, with 14 bases of the junction left unmatched. The CDR3 covers 15 residues. Here the CDR3 reads CATSRGRQGAWEQYF. As DNA, the CDR3 is TGTGCCACCTCCAGGGGGAGACAGGGGGCTTGGGAGCAGTACTTC. The entire variable domain, with the rest obtained from reference TRBV15 and TRBJ2-7, is as follows: DAMVIQNPRYQVTQFGKPVTLSCSQTLNHNVMYWYQQKSSQAPKLLFHYYDKDFNNEADTPDNFQSRRPNTSFCFLDIRSPGLGDTAMYLCATSRGRQGAWEQYFGPGTRLTVT.

This chain joins TRBV5-1 and TRBJ2-3, with TRBD1 identical over 9 bases. Germline-derived CDR1 and CDR2 are SGHRS and YFSETQ. V was pared by 5 bases and J by 0 bases, with 4 bases of the junction left unmatched. The CDR3 spans 15 residues. CDR3 residues: CASRQGAVSTDTQYF. The CDR3 DNA sequence: TGCGCCAGCAGACAGGGGGCAGTGAGCACAGATACGCAGTATTTT.